Following are 30 T cell receptor beta chains from one sample sequenced in a study of T-cell reconstitution after alpha-beta-depleted transplantation in children (dated by TCRdb to the mid-2010s). The method was PCR. Reads for this sample came from an Illumina HiSeq 2500. TCR libraries were prepared with molecular barcoding, using unique molecular identifiers to normalize TCRbeta repertoire quantification. TCRdb took the public reads, trimmed them with fastp at Q25, ran MiXCR for clone calling and kept in-frame beta chains. Identical CDR3 protein sequences are pooled into one entry, listed with their most common genes and DNA. Here the sample has 400,000 to 550,000 distinct CDR3 sequences; about 10% occur a single time. The top ten clonotypes cover just over 2% of the sample. The treatment or condition label, as the study defines it: allogeneic hematopoietic cell transplantation with graft depleted of TCRalphabeta T cells and CD19 B cells.

Sequenced material: PBMCs, taken before TCRalphabeta/CD19-depleted stem cell transplant. These receptor sequences come from a child between 2 and 9 years old with inherited bone marrow failure, due to receive a stem cell transplant.

This clonotype was detected many times. This rearrangement joins TRBV18 to TRBJ2-7, with D tentatively TRBD1 (5 bases). The CDR3 consists of 15 residues. Trimming shortened V by 6 bases and J by 2 bases, and 17 bases separated the two germline ends. Germline CDR1 and CDR2: KGHSH and LQKENI. The CDR3 reads CASSPNRQQAYEQYF. Written as DNA, the CDR3 is TGTGCCAGCTCTCCGAACCGACAGCAAGCCTACGAGCAGTACTTC.

This clonotype was observed at least ten times. The CDR3 reads CSVDQTDTEAFF. The CDR3 nucleotides are TGCAGCGTTGACCAGACGGACACTGAAGCTTTCTTT. The chain employs TRBV29-1 and TRBJ1-1; no reliable D call. The CDR3 spans 12 residues. Per germline, CDR1 SQVTM and CDR2 ANQGSEA. Trimming removed 3 bases from V and 3 bases from J, with 8 bases in between.

Concerning this clonotype: It may be a read error: a sequence one base away is much more abundant. The rearrangement joins TRBV19 to TRBJ2-7; 7 bases are shared with TRBD1. CDR1 and CDR2 from the germline V gene are LNHDA and SQIVND (reference sequence). V lost 5 bases and J lost 3; bases outside the gene matches: 7. This CDR3 region has 14 residues. CDR3 residues: CASSPTGRGYEQYF. DNA for the CDR3: TGTGCCAGTAGTCCGACAGGGCGTGGCTACGAGCAGTACTTC.

In its sample, this clonotype was seen a few times. The rearrangement uses TRBV15 and TRBJ2-1; tentatively, D is TRBD1 (6 bases). The CDR3 consists of 16 residues. Germline CDR1 reads LNHNV; CDR2 reads YYDKDF (reference sequence). Trimming took 2 bases from V and 9 from J, leaving 20 bases between them. CDR3 loop: CATSRRTAPNWGEQFF. DNA of the CDR3: TGTGCCACCAGCAGACGGACAGCTCCTAACTGGGGTGAGCAGTTCTTC.

Notes on this clonotype: The DNA is omitted, as the CDR3 cannot be located on it reliably, and the CDR3 follows TCRdb's listing. The chain's CDR3 is CISVPEARGRQREDKPQHF. The rearrangement links TRBV7-5 to TRBJ1-5; the table gives TRBD1 as D, unverified against the DNA. TRBV7-5 counts as a pseudogene. Including both end residues, the CDR3 is 19 amino acids long.

This clonotype was picked up a small number of times. The genes are TRBV11-2 and TRBJ2-2; 7 bases fit TRBD2. The CDR3 contains 16 residues. CDR1 and CDR2 (germline): SGHAT, FQNNGV. Trimming removed 2 bases from V and 7 bases from J; junction bases left unmatched: 10. CDR3 coding DNA: TGTGCCAGCAGCTTAACAGCGGGGTTAACCGACGGGGAGCTGTTTTTT. This gives the protein CASSLTAGLTDGELFF.

This clonotype was observed at least ten times. The chain carries TRBV7-9 and TRBJ2-2; D perhaps matches TRBD1 (7 bases). Per the germline V gene, CDR1 is SEHNR and CDR2 is FQNEAQ (reference sequence). The CDR3 runs 16 residues. The ends were cut back, 3 bases at V and 6 bases at J, with 17 bases in the middle. The CDR3 sequence is CASSLIGRGVAGELFF. In DNA, the CDR3 is TGTGCCAGCAGCTTGATCGGCAGGGGGGTCGCCGGGGAGCTGTTTTTT.

This clonotype was counted only a few times. The chain joins TRBV7-9 to TRBJ2-7; D is ambiguous. The germline V gene encodes CDR1 SEHNR and CDR2 FQNEAQ (reference sequence). The CDR3 runs to 13 residues. V lost 6 bases and J lost 1, with 10 bases in between. The CDR3 here is CASSPTHSYEQYF. DNA of the CDR3: TGTGCCAGCAGTCCGACCCATTCCTACGAGCAGTACTTC.

This clonotype was seen many times. This sequence joins TRBV7-2 and TRBJ2-7, with D tentatively TRBD2 (6 bases). Trimming pared 4 bases from V and 3 bases from J, leaving 7 bases between. The CDR3 is 12 residues long. Germline lookup yields CDR1 SGHTA and CDR2 FQGNSA. The CDR3 DNA reads as TGTGCCAGCAGCTGGAGGGGCTACGAGCAGTACTTC. Its translation: CASSWRGYEQYF.

This clonotype was picked up a small number of times. CDR3 protein: CSVEGVVEASTDTQYF. The CDR3 DNA reads TGCAGCGTTGAAGGGGTGGTGGAGGCCAGCACAGATACGCAGTATTTT. This rearrangement joins TRBV29-1 to TRBJ2-3, with D perhaps matching TRBD2 (5 bases). The CDR3 has 16 amino acids. Germline V CDR1 and CDR2: SQVTM, ANQGSEA. The V end lost 1 base, the J end lost 0 bases, and 14 bases lay between the germline ends.

The chain recombines TRBV6-1 with TRBJ2-7; tentatively, D is TRBD1 or TRBD2 (5 bases each). CDR3 length equals 14 residues. V shed 6 bases and J shed 9 bases, with 21 bases lying between them. CDR1 MNHNS and CDR2 SASEGT come from the germline V gene. The CDR3 region has the DNA TGTGCCAGCAGCCCGGGCCCAGGGAAGGGAGCGCAGTACTTC. Translated, it gives CASSPGPGKGAQYF.

This clonotype was seen repeatedly, ten times or more. CDR3 DNA sequence: TGTGCCAGCAGCCCGATCGGGAACACCGGGGAGCTGTTTTTT. Amino acids: CASSPIGNTGELFF. This chain connects TRBV3-1 to TRBJ2-2, with D hard to call. V lost 4 bases and J 1 base, leaving 7 bases between the germline ends. CDR3 size: 14 residues. Germline-derived CDR1 and CDR2 are LGHDT and YNNKEL (reference sequence).

CDR3: CAWSPWVGEQFF. For the CDR3, the DNA is TGTGCCTGGAGTCCGTGGGTGGGCGAGCAGTTCTTC. This chain uses TRBV30 with TRBJ2-1; D is unresolved. Per the germline V gene, CDR1 is GTSNPN and CDR2 is SVGIG (reference sequence). CDR3 length: 12 residues. Between the trimmed V and J ends, which lost 2 bases and 10 bases, there was a span of 12 bases. Based on the CDR3 plus reference TRBV30 and TRBJ2-1, the full variable domain is SQTIHQWPATLVQPVGSPLSLECTVEGTSNPNLYWYRQAAGRGLQLLFYSVGIGQISSEVPQNLSASRPQDRQFILSSKKLLLSDSGFYLCAWSPWVGEQFFGPGTRLTVL.

This clonotype was detected many times. The J gene is TRBJ1-2, the V gene TRBV15; D gene ambiguous. CDR1 is LNHNV and CDR2 is YYDKDF in the germline V gene (reference sequence). The CDR3 covers 14 residues. V lost 0 bases and J lost 4, with 9 bases in between. DNA of the CDR3: TGTGCCACCAGCAGAGATGGAAGTATCTATGGCTACACCTTC. Its translation: CATSRDGSIYGYTF.

This clonotype was counted at least ten times. The chain joins TRBV29-1 to TRBJ2-6; 8 bases are a match to TRBD1. This CDR3 contains 16 residues. V shed 5 bases, J shed 2 bases, and the junction held 8 bases outside the gene matches. Per the germline V gene, CDR1 is SQVTM and CDR2 is ANQGSEA. CDR3 nucleotide sequence: TGCAGCGTTTATATTATGGACAGGGCTGGGGCCAACGTCCTGACTTTC. This encodes CSVYIMDRAGANVLTF.

Notes on this clonotype: This may be a read error: a much more frequent sequence differs by one nucleotide. The rearrangement uses TRBV27 and TRBJ2-7; 11 bases agree with TRBD2. Trimming cost V 6 bases and J 2 bases; bases outside gene matches: 3. This CDR3 is built from 14 residues. The germline gives CDR1 MNHEY, CDR2 SMNVEV (reference sequence). The CDR3 nucleotides read TGTGCCAGCAGACTAGCGGGAGCAGCCTACGAGCAGTACTTC. This translates into CASRLAGAAYEQYF.

The chain is built from TRBV11-2 and TRBJ2-2; 7 bases align to TRBD2. This CDR3 is 20 amino acids long. Germline-derived CDR1 and CDR2 are SGHAT and FQNNGV. With V trimmed by 0 bases and J by 0 bases, 13 bases remained unmatched. Written as DNA, the CDR3 is TGTGCCAGCAGCTTAGAGGGACTACCTCAGGCCGCGACGAACACCGGGGAGCTGTTTTTT. Its protein product is CASSLEGLPQAATNTGELFF. Based on the CDR3 plus reference TRBV11-2 and TRBJ2-2, the full variable domain is EAGVAQSPRYKIIEKRQSVAFWCNPISGHATLYWYQQILGQGPKLLIQFQNNGVVDDSQLPKDRFSAERLKGVDSTLKIQPAKLEDSAVYLCASSLEGLPQAATNTGELFFGEGSRLTVL.

The V and J genes are TRBV20-1 and TRBJ2-5; D gene ambiguous. V dropped 5 bases and J dropped 0 bases, with 19 bases sitting between them. Germline assignment: CDR1 DFQATT and CDR2 SNEGSKA (reference sequence). There are 16 residues in the CDR3. The CDR3 loop is CSAQIRTDWYQETQYF. The CDR3 DNA reads as TGCAGTGCTCAAATACGGACGGATTGGTACCAAGAGACCCAGTACTTC.

The rearrangement links TRBV7-9 to TRBJ2-4; D may correspond to TRBD1 or TRBD2 (7 bases each). V was trimmed by 6 bases and J by 1 base, leaving 13 bases between them. This CDR3 contains 15 residues. Germline loops: CDR1 SEHNR, CDR2 FQNEAQ (reference sequence). Here the CDR3 DNA reads TGTGCCAGCAGTAACCAGGGGGGGGCCAAAAACATTCAGTACTTC. Protein: CASSNQGGAKNIQYF.

This clonotype was seen ten or more times. The chain carries TRBV27 and TRBJ1-5, with TRBD1 matching 10 bases. Per the germline V gene, CDR1 is MNHEY and CDR2 is SMNVEV (reference sequence). V dropped 4 bases and J dropped 6; count of bases not matched to a gene: 3. The CDR3 is made up of 14 amino acids. The CDR3 DNA is TGTGCCAGCAGTTGGACAGGGGGAGTTCAGCCCCAGCATTTT. Its translation is CASSWTGGVQPQHF.

This clonotype was picked up a small number of times. The genes are TRBV30 and TRBJ2-1, with 13 bases lining up with TRBD2. CDR1 and CDR2 (germline): GTSNPN, SVGIG (reference sequence). This CDR3 is built from 19 residues. V shed 0 bases, J shed 6 bases, and the junction held 14 bases outside the gene matches. The CDR3 reads CAWSVLGLAGAWSVNEQFF. The CDR3 bases are TGTGCCTGGAGTGTACTTGGACTAGCGGGAGCCTGGTCGGTCAATGAGCAGTTCTTC.

Many counts were recorded for this clonotype. The genes are TRBV10-3 and TRBJ2-5; 8 bases align to TRBD1. CDR3 size: 14 residues. The ends lost 4 bases at V and 5 bases at J; junction bases unmatched: 6. Germline values: CDR1 ENHRY, CDR2 SYGVKD. CDR3 in amino acids: CAISGDRGFETQYF. CDR3 DNA sequence: TGTGCCATCAGTGGAGACAGGGGTTTCGAGACCCAGTACTTC.

This clonotype was counted many times. The rearrangement uses TRBV7-9 and TRBJ2-5; tentatively, D is TRBD2 (5 bases). The CDR3 loop spans 13 amino acids. Trimming stripped 0 bases from V and 4 bases from J, with 6 bases between. The germline CDR1 and CDR2 sequences are SEHNR and FQNEAQ (reference sequence). The CDR3 region has the DNA TGTGCCAGCAGCTTAGCGAGGGTAGAGACCCAGTACTTC. Amino acids: CASSLARVETQYF.

This clonotype was observed at least ten times. The chain carries TRBV29-1 and TRBJ2-2, with D tentatively TRBD2 (5 bases). The CDR3 extends over 14 amino acids. Looked up from germline, CDR1 is SQVTM and CDR2 is ANQGSEA. The V and J ends lost 7 bases and 1 base respectively, with 13 bases between them. The CDR3 DNA reads TGCAGCGGAGGTCGTGGGAGGAACACCGGGGAGCTGTTTTTT. Translating gives CSGGRGRNTGELFF.

This clonotype was recorded at least ten times. The chain joins TRBV20-1 to TRBJ2-3; perhaps TRBD2 as D (5 bases). Trimming took 1 base from V and 8 from J, leaving 16 bases between them. The CDR3 extends over 14 amino acids. Germline-derived CDR1 and CDR2 are DFQATT and SNEGSKA (reference sequence). The CDR3, as DNA: TGCAGTGCTAGAGTCCTAGTGACGGGGTTTACGCAGTATTTT. Residues: CSARVLVTGFTQYF.

This clonotype has ten or more counts. The chain links TRBV6-2 or TRBV6-3 to TRBJ2-3; TRBD2 aligns across 9 bases. Per germline, CDR1 MNHEY and CDR2 SVGEGT. The CDR3 covers 14 residues. Trimming took 7 bases from V and 2 from J; bases not matched to a gene: 4. CDR3 in DNA: TGTGCCAGCAAGCGGACTAGCGCCACAGATACGCAGTATTTT. This sequence encodes CASKRTSATDTQYF.

This chain uses TRBV12-3 or TRBV12-4 with TRBJ1-3; D is uncertain. The CDR3 runs to 16 residues. V shed 8 bases and J shed 0 bases, with 17 bases lying between them. Written as DNA, the CDR3 is TGTGCCAGCGGAGAACTGAAGATTGGCTCTGGAAACACCATATATTTT. Its protein is CASGELKIGSGNTIYF.

This clonotype was seen ten or more times. The chain carries TRBV20-1 and TRBJ2-5, with a weak D call TRBD1 (5 bases). There are 13 residues in the CDR3. Germline assignment: CDR1 DFQATT and CDR2 SNEGSKA (reference sequence). Trimming removed 3 bases from V and 1 base from J, with 9 bases in between. This CDR3 reads CSASQGSQETQYF. CDR3 sequence (DNA): TGCAGTGCTAGTCAGGGCAGCCAAGAGACCCAGTACTTC.

At least ten counts were recorded for this clonotype. This chain uses TRBV9 with TRBJ2-1; 7 bases are a match to TRBD2. Looked up from germline, CDR1 is SGDLS and CDR2 is YYNGEE. Unmatched junction bases numbered 11, after V lost 0 bases and J lost 8 bases. The CDR3 loop spans 16 amino acids. CDR3 nucleotide sequence: TGTGCCAGCAGCGTAGCTCGGACTAGTCTTACAGATGAGCAGTTCTTC. Translation: CASSVARTSLTDEQFF.

Comment on this clonotype: Given a much more abundant clone one base away, this may be a read error. This chain joins TRBV10-2 and TRBJ2-1, with D perhaps matching TRBD1 or TRBD2 (5 bases each). Germline V gene lookup returns CDR1 WSHSY and CDR2 SAAADI. With 2 bases removed from V and 9 bases from J, the gap between germline ends came to 17 bases. CDR3 length equals 15 residues. The CDR3 here is CASSEGWERGTEQFF. The CDR3 region has the DNA TGCGCCAGCAGTGAGGGGTGGGAACGAGGGACTGAGCAGTTCTTC.